This TCR beta chain is from a study of CD8+ T cells in alopecia areata. Study details: Skin grafts from roughly 6-13-month-old C3H/HeJ donors with spontaneous alopecia were placed on roughly 6-10-week-old female C3H/HeJ mice.

This clone showed up many times. Antigen specificity is unknown. These gene names are mouse names. The read ends 4 residues early relative to the CDR3; the germline J gene fills the gap. The germline V gene encodes CDR1 SGHSN and CDR2 HYEKVE. Trimming removed 3 bases from V and 0 bases from J, with 7 bases in between. This CDR3 has 13 residues. Markers used for sorting pooled cutaneous lymph node cells were CD4, CD8alpha, NKG2D, NKG2ACE and others. cDNA serving as the sequencing template came from extracted, reverse transcribed RNA. Clones were sequenced by immunoSEQ multiplex PCR, and TCRdb holds only the in-frame ones, with some missing. The sample yields approximately 300,000 clones, without any singletons. Study-wide results and caveats: Elevated clonality characterized lesional scalp relative to normal scalp, particularly in alopecia totalis/universalis. Mice showed clearer TCR sharing than patients did, a gap that was possibly HLA-related.

The sequence was obtained from a C3H/HeJ mouse with alopecia areata. As its MHC haplotype, the strain has H2-k. What was sequenced was CD4+ T cells sorted from a lymph node. V is TRBV12-1 and J is TRBJ1-2; no clear D. The part of the CDR3 DNA that was read is TGTGCCAGCTCTATACAACCAAACTCC. Its protein is CASSIQPNS. The whole CDR3 is CASSIQPNSDYTF.